This entry lists 21 T cell receptor beta chains sequenced from one sample in a study of regulatory T cells in long-lasting Graves disease. Time point specified: persistent/refractory GD, antithyroid drugs over 5 years with positive TRAb. PBMC RNA was the source of the TCR library. The TCR beta library used iRepertoire HTBI primers with Arm-PCR amplification of CDR3. In TCRdb, the multiplex PCR reads were re-called with MiXCR into one record per CDR3 protein. The data show about 340,000 distinct CDR3 sequences, about 20% seen once. Source: peripheral blood mononuclear cells (PBMCs), taken when the disease was refractory, from a patient treated with antithyroid drugs. The receptors originated from a female donor with Graves disease.

The table lists this clonotype with a few counts. V and J are TRBV7-2 and TRBJ2-3; 10 positions agree with TRBD1. The length of the CDR3 is 14 residues. CDR1 and CDR2 (germline): SGHTA, FQGNSA. V lost 6 bases and J lost 3; bases outside the gene matches: 3. Written as DNA, the CDR3 is TGTGCCAGCAGGTCGGACAGGGGGACAGATACGCAGTATTTT. This codes for CASRSDRGTDTQYF.

This clonotype was recorded many times. The chain has TRBV20-1 and TRBJ2-7; perhaps TRBD1 as D (5 bases). The V and J ends lost 5 bases and 2 bases respectively, with 10 bases between them. From germline, CDR1 is DFQATT and CDR2 SNEGSKA (reference sequence). The CDR3 totals 12 residues. The CDR3 DNA follows: TGCAGTGCTGTCCAGGGCGCCTACGAGCAGTACTTC. Translation: CSAVQGAYEQYF.

This clonotype was detected a few times. The chain is built from TRBV7-9 and TRBJ2-7; D unresolved. Trimming removed 5 bases from V and 0 bases from J, with 8 bases in between. This CDR3 spans 13 amino acids. Germline V lookup: CDR1 SEHNR, CDR2 FQNEAQ (reference sequence). Written as DNA, the CDR3 is TGTGCCAGCAGCGGCAGGAACTCCTACGAGCAGTACTTC. Its translation is CASSGRNSYEQYF.

V usage is TRBV6-1 and J usage is TRBJ1-1; 9 bases are a match to TRBD1. The CDR3 extends over 15 amino acids. With V trimmed by 5 bases and J by 2 bases, 6 bases remained unmatched. The germline V gene encodes CDR1 MNHNS and CDR2 SASEGT. CDR3 bases: TGTGCCAGCAGTCAACTGGGACAGGGAAACACTGAAGCTTTCTTT. Residues: CASSQLGQGNTEAFF.

This clonotype has a count of ten or more. The chain recombines TRBV18 with TRBJ2-7; the D gene is possibly TRBD2 (6 bases). CDR1 is KGHSH and CDR2 is LQKENI in the germline V gene. The CDR3 extends over 14 amino acids. With 2 bases removed from V and 1 base from J, the gap between germline ends came to 9 bases. The CDR3 DNA sequence: TGTGCCAGCTCACCATCTCGGGGGTCCTACGAGCAGTACTTC. Its translation is CASSPSRGSYEQYF. Variable domain in full (rest from reference TRBV18 and TRBJ2-7): NAGVMQNPRHLVRRRGQEARLRCSPMKGHSHVYWYRQLPEEGLKFMVYLQKENIIDESGMPKERFSAEFPKEGPSILRIQQVVRGDSAAYFCASSPSRGSYEQYFGPGTRLTVT.

This clonotype is a singleton in its sample. The V and J genes are TRBV4-3 and TRBJ1-5; TRBD1 matches at 7 bases. Germline-derived CDR1 and CDR2 are LGHNA and YSLEER. The V and J ends lost 6 bases and 7 bases, in that order; junction bases with no gene match: 18. CDR3 size: 17 residues. The CDR3 region has the DNA TGCGCCAGCAGTCAAACCGCAGTCACAGGGGAGGGACAGCCCCAGCATTTT. This encodes CASSQTAVTGEGQPQHF.

V gene TRBV7-9 combines with J gene TRBJ1-6, with 9 bases aligning to TRBD1. The CDR3 is 14 amino acids. Germline assignment: CDR1 SEHNR and CDR2 FQNEAQ (reference sequence). Trimming cost V 6 bases and J 8 bases; bases outside gene matches: 5. The DNA for the CDR3 is TGTGCCAGCAGATCGGGACAGGGACATTCACCCCTCCACTTT. It encodes CASRSGQGHSPLHF.

This clonotype was picked up many times. The V call is TRBV7-9, the J call TRBJ1-2; D is perhaps TRBD1 (5 bases). V lost 1 base to trimming and J lost 3 bases, with 9 bases between them. The length of the CDR3 is 14 residues. CDR1 is SEHNR and CDR2 is FQNEAQ in the germline V gene (reference sequence). CDR3 sequence (DNA): TGTGCCAGCAGCTTAGAGCTGGGGGACTATGGCTACACCTTC. As protein: CASSLELGDYGYTF.

This clonotype was detected a few times. This rearrangement joins TRBV7-3 to TRBJ1-6; D is possibly TRBD1 (6 bases). V gave up 3 bases and J gave up 7 bases, with 13 bases separating them. This CDR3 is 15 amino acids long. Germline loops: CDR1 SGHTA, CDR2 FQGTGA. The CDR3 region is CASSLRGSGNSPLHF. Here the CDR3 DNA reads TGTGCCAGCAGCTTGAGGGGGTCGGGGAATTCACCCCTCCACTTT.

This clonotype appeared a few times. The rearrangement uses TRBV11-2 and TRBJ2-7; 9 bases align to TRBD2. The CDR3 has 15 residues. Per germline, CDR1 SGHAT and CDR2 FQNNGV. Unmatched junction bases numbered 6, after V lost 4 bases and J lost 2 bases. Here the CDR3 reads CASSSLGGRAYEQYF. The CDR3 region has the DNA TGTGCCAGCAGCTCCCTCGGCGGGAGGGCCTACGAGCAGTACTTC.

The V gene is TRBV10-2, the J gene TRBJ2-7, with D possibly matching TRBD1 (5 bases). The CDR3 has 14 amino acids. Between the trimmed V and J ends, which lost 2 bases and 2 bases, there was a span of 10 bases. CDR1 and CDR2 from the germline V gene are WSHSY and SAAADI. The CDR3 bases are TGCGCCAGCAGTGAGCTTGACAGAACCTACGAGCAGTACTTC. Its translation: CASSELDRTYEQYF.

This clonotype was counted at least ten times. This chain uses TRBV12-3 or TRBV12-4 with TRBJ1-2; D remains unclear. V was cut by 4 bases and J by 9 bases, with 9 bases left in between. The CDR3 spans 11 residues. The CDR3 bases are TGTGCCAGCAGTTCGAGACGGCGCTACACCTTC. Its protein is CASSSRRRYTF.

There are a few counts of this clonotype. The chain carries TRBV6-1 and TRBJ1-2, with 11 bases aligning to TRBD1. The CDR3 runs 16 residues. Germline values: CDR1 MNHNS, CDR2 SASEGT. Trimming took 6 bases from V and 8 from J; bases not matched to a gene: 14. The DNA of the CDR3 is TGTGCCAGCAGCCTCCTCCCGGGACAGGGGGTTGGCGGCTACACCTTC. As protein: CASSLLPGQGVGGYTF.

The chain combines TRBV6-2 or TRBV6-3 with TRBJ2-3; D may be TRBD1 (5 bases). Germline values: CDR1 MNHEY, CDR2 SVGEGT. This CDR3 spans 11 amino acids. V gave up 6 bases and J gave up 6 bases, with 7 bases separating them. The chain's CDR3 is CASSSGDTQYF. CDR3 coding DNA: TGTGCCAGCAGCTCAGGGGATACGCAGTATTTT.

V is TRBV6-2 or TRBV6-3 and J is TRBJ2-2; unclear D gene. Trimming cost V 8 bases and J 0 bases, with 10 bases left between them. CDR1 is MNHEY, CDR2 SVGEGT, per germline. This CDR3 is built from 14 residues. The CDR3 is CASSFGANTGELFF. DNA of the CDR3: TGTGCCAGCTCCTTCGGTGCGAACACCGGGGAGCTGTTTTTT.

J is TRBJ1-1 and V is TRBV10-1; no clear D. The length of the CDR3 is 16 residues. The V and J ends lost 6 bases and 1 base respectively, with 18 bases between them. The germline V gene has CDR1 WNHNN and CDR2 SYGVQD (reference sequence). For the CDR3, the DNA is TGCGCCAGCAGGCCTATGGATGGCAGCTCGAACACTGAAGCTTTCTTT. This sequence encodes CASRPMDGSSNTEAFF.

The chain carries TRBV27 and TRBJ1-5, with D hard to call. Germline V gene lookup returns CDR1 MNHEY and CDR2 SMNVEV (reference sequence). The V end was cut by 5 bases, the J end by 4 bases, with 15 bases between. CDR3 length: 15 residues. CDR3 in amino acids: CASSPRSGMNQPQHF. The CDR3 region has the DNA TGTGCCAGCAGTCCCCGCAGTGGGATGAATCAGCCCCAGCATTTT.

This clonotype was observed many times. The chain recombines TRBV6-5 with TRBJ1-2; D ambiguous. CDR1 and CDR2 (germline): MNHEY, SVGAGI. V lost 4 bases and J 5 bases, leaving 11 bases between the germline ends. The CDR3 extends over 13 amino acids. The CDR3 is CASSSTVRYGYTF. The CDR3 nucleotides read TGTGCCAGCAGTTCGACCGTTCGTTATGGCTACACCTTC.

The chain joins TRBV18 to TRBJ1-4; no reliable D call. Germline V lookup: CDR1 KGHSH, CDR2 LQKENI. This CDR3 region has 13 residues. The ends were cut back, 3 bases at V and 14 bases at J, with 16 bases in the middle. The CDR3 loop is CASSPLEGEHLFF. CDR3 nucleotides: TGTGCCAGCTCACCCCTCGAGGGTGAGCATCTGTTTTTT. Full variable domain (remainder filled in from reference TRBV18 and TRBJ1-4): NAGVMQNPRHLVRRRGQEARLRCSPMKGHSHVYWYRQLPEEGLKFMVYLQKENIIDESGMPKERFSAEFPKEGPSILRIQQVVRGDSAAYFCASSPLEGEHLFFGSGTQLSVL.

On this clonotype: This may be a read error: a much more frequent sequence differs by one nucleotide. The V and J genes are TRBV7-6 and TRBJ1-1, with D possibly TRBD1 on 5 matching bases. Germline V gene data show CDR1 as SGHVS and CDR2 as FNYEAQ. CDR3 length: 13 amino acids. The DNA for the CDR3 is TGTGCCAGCAGCCCTAAGGGGAACACTGAAGCTCTCTTT. It yields the protein CASSPKGNTEALF.

This clonotype was counted many times. CDR3 DNA: TGTGCCAGCAGTTCAGGACAGGGCGGGGAAAAACTGTTTTTT. Translation gives CASSSGQGGEKLFF. This rearrangement joins TRBV28 to TRBJ1-4; 8 nucleotides agree with TRBD1. CDR3 length equals 14 residues. Germline CDR1 is MDHEN and CDR2 is SYDVKM. V shed 4 bases, J shed 8 bases, and the junction held 6 bases outside the gene matches.